These 4 T cell receptor beta chains came from one sample sequenced in a study of blood T cell repertoires in COVID-19. Using immunoSEQ multiplex PCR, the repertoire was profiled, and TCRdb retains in-frame clones only, with some absent. The table lists about 190,000 clones, around 84% of them singletons. The sample was peripheral blood. The receptors were sampled from a human donor in a cohort sampled during active COVID-19.

The chain recombines TRBV30 with TRBJ2-1; D may be TRBD1 (6 bases). Germline V gene data show CDR1 as GTSNPN and CDR2 as SVGIG (reference sequence). The CDR3 is 14 amino acids. The germline V and J ends were trimmed by 2 bases and 4 bases, with 12 bases remaining between them. The CDR3 DNA follows: TGTGCCTGGAGTTTTGCAAGGGGGTACAATGAGCAGTTCTTC. It codes for CAWSFARGYNEQFF.

The chain couples TRBV4-1 to TRBJ2-7; TRBD2 aligns across 7 bases. This CDR3 spans 15 amino acids. CDR1 MGHRA and CDR2 YSYEKL come from the germline V gene. V was clipped by 0 bases and J by 4 bases; unmatched bases: 6. The CDR3 nucleotides read TGCGCCAGCAGCCAAGATTGGCGGGGGACTTACGAGCAGTACGTC. Its translation: CASSQDWRGTYEQYV.

The CDR3 coding sequence is TGTGCCAGCAGTTACTCGGGCACCGCATCTGAAGCTTTCTTT. It is translated as CASSYSGTASEAFF. The chain employs TRBV6-5 and TRBJ1-1, with D uncertain. V lost 0 bases to trimming and J lost 6 bases, with 11 bases between them. CDR3 length equals 14 residues. Per the germline V gene, CDR1 is MNHEY and CDR2 is SVGAGI.

CDR3 nucleotides: TGTGCCAGCAGTTCGCGACAGGGACATGGCGAGCAGTACTTC. This translates into CASSSRQGHGEQYF. The V call is TRBV28, the J call TRBJ2-7, with 7 bases identical to TRBD1. This CDR3 spans 14 amino acids. Germline assignment: CDR1 MDHEN and CDR2 SYDVKM. Unmatched junction bases numbered 9, after V lost 4 bases and J lost 6 bases.